A single sample is the source of the 8 T cell receptor beta chains below, sequenced in a study of cytomegalovirus exposure and HLA in healthy donors. The protocol was immunoSEQ multiplex PCR, while the TCRdb copy is restricted to in-frame clones and leaves out a portion. The sample has some 170,000 clones; about 88% are singletons. Material: PBMCs. The receptors stem from a woman aged 18-35 years in good health and CMV-seronegative.

V is TRBV5-4 and J is TRBJ2-7; a possible D gene is TRBD2 (5 bases). This CDR3 is 14 amino acids long. Germline CDR1 reads SGHNT; CDR2 reads YYREEE (reference sequence). With 0 bases removed from V and 5 bases from J, the gap between germline ends came to 12 bases. Here the CDR3 reads CASSLAGKIHEQYF. DNA of the CDR3: TGTGCCAGCAGCTTGGCCGGGAAAATCCACGAGCAGTACTTC.

The V and J genes are TRBV11-2 and TRBJ1-3; possible D gene TRBD1, 5 bases. The germline V and J ends were trimmed by 5 bases and 4 bases, with 15 bases remaining between them. The CDR3 loop spans 15 amino acids. Germline V lookup: CDR1 SGHAT, CDR2 FQNNGV. CDR3 sequence reads: CASSDDTGLGNTIYF. The DNA of the CDR3 is TGTGCCAGCAGCGATGACACAGGATTAGGAAACACCATATATTTT.

This chain connects TRBV5-1 to TRBJ2-7; perhaps TRBD1 as D (5 bases). CDR1 SGHRS and CDR2 YFSETQ come from the germline V gene. Trimming took off 4 bases at V and 0 bases at J, with 8 bases between the two ends. The CDR3 runs 13 residues. This CDR3 reads CASSDRSSYEQYF. The CDR3 nucleotides are TGCGCCAGCAGCGACAGAAGCTCCTACGAGCAGTACTTC.

A single count supports this clone. The V call is TRBV30, the J call TRBJ2-2, with D possibly TRBD1 on 5 matching bases. Germline lookup yields CDR1 GTSNPN and CDR2 SVGIG (reference sequence). The CDR3 runs to 15 residues. V was trimmed by 4 bases and J by 6 bases, leaving 18 bases between them. The CDR3: CAWNPARASAGELFF. CDR3 coding DNA: TGTGCCTGGAACCCCGCCAGGGCCTCGGCCGGGGAGCTGTTTTTT.

The chain has TRBV20-1 and TRBJ2-7, with TRBD2 as a possible D gene (6 bases). The CDR3 runs to 11 residues. Germline loops: CDR1 DFQATT, CDR2 SNEGSKA (reference sequence). The CDR3 is CSIQGGYEQYF. CDR3 nucleotide sequence: TGCAGCATTCAGGGAGGTTACGAGCAGTACTTC.

The V call is TRBV5-1, the J call TRBJ1-3; 11 nucleotides align to TRBD1. The CDR3 length is 16 residues. Losses at the gene ends were 6 bases for V and 4 bases for J; bases not matched to a gene: 9. Germline V lookup: CDR1 SGHRS, CDR2 YFSETQ. The CDR3 loop reads CASKRTGGEGGNTIYF. In DNA form, the CDR3 reads TGCGCCAGCAAGAGGACAGGGGGCGAAGGAGGAAACACCATATATTTT.

The chain carries TRBV7-6 and TRBJ1-2; the match to TRBD1 covers 9 bases. V dropped 3 bases and J dropped 6; count of bases not matched to a gene: 8. Germline V lookup: CDR1 SGHVS, CDR2 FNYEAQ. This CDR3 contains 15 residues. The CDR3 region has the DNA TGTGCCAGCAGCTTCGATCAGACAGGGGGTGATGGCTACACCTTC. It translates to CASSFDQTGGDGYTF.

V gene TRBV19 combines with J gene TRBJ1-2, with 12 bases that match TRBD1. With V trimmed by 10 bases and J by 0 bases, 9 bases remained unmatched. Germline assignment: CDR1 LNHDA and CDR2 SQIVND (reference sequence). The CDR3 has 16 residues. The CDR3 coding sequence is TGTGCCACTACACCGGGACAGGGGGCGTCTAACTATGGCTACACCTTC. Its translation is CATTPGQGASNYGYTF. Full variable domain (remainder filled in from reference TRBV19 and TRBJ1-2): DGGITQSPKYLFRKEGQNVTLSCEQNLNHDAMYWYRQDPGQGLRLIYYSQIVNDFQKGDIAEGYSVSREKKESFPLTVTSAQKNPTAFYLCATTPGQGASNYGYTFGSGTRLTVV.